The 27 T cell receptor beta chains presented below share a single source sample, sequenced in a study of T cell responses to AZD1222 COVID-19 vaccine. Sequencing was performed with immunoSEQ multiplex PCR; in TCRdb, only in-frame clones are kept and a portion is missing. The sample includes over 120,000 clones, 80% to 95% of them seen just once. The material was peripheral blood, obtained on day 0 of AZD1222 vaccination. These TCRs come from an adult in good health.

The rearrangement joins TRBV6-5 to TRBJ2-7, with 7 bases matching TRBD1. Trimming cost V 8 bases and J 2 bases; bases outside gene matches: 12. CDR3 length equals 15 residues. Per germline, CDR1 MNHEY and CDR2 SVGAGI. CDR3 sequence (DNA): TGTGCCAGCGCCCCTACGCCGACAGGGACCTACGAGCAGTACTTC. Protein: CASAPTPTGTYEQYF.

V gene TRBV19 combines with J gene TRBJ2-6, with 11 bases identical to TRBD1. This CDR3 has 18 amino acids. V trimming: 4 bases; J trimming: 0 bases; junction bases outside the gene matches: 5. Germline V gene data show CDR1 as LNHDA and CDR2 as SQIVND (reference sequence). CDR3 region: CASSTGQGVGSGANVLTF. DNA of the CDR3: TGTGCCAGTAGTACGGGACAGGGGGTCGGCTCTGGGGCCAACGTCCTGACTTTC.

The CDR3 nucleotides read TGTGCCAGTAGCATCACAGGGTCCGGGGCCAACGTCCTGACTTTC. As protein: CASSITGSGANVLTF. V gene TRBV19 combines with J gene TRBJ2-6, with a possible D match to TRBD1 (6 bases). The CDR3 runs to 15 residues. Looked up from germline, CDR1 is LNHDA and CDR2 is SQIVND (reference sequence). V gave up 6 bases and J gave up 4 bases, with 13 bases separating them.

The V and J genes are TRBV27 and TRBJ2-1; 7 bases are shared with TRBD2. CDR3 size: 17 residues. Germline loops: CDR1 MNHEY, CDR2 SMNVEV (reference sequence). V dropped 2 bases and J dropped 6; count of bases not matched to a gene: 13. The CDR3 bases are TGTGCCAGCAGTTTAGGCTTAGGTCTGGCGGGAGCCAATGAGCAGTTCTTC. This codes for CASSLGLGLAGANEQFF.

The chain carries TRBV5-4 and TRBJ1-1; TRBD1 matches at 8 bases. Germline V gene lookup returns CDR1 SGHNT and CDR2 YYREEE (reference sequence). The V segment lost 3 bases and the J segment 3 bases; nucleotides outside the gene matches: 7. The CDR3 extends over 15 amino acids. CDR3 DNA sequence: TGTGCCAGCAGCTCCGCCTTACAGGGGGACACTGAAGCTTTCTTT. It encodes CASSSALQGDTEAFF.

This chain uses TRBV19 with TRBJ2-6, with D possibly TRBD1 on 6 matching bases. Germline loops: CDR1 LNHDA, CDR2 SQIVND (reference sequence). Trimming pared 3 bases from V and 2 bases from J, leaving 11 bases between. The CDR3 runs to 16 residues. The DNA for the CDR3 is TGTGCCAGTAGTATCGGGACAAAGGCTGGGGCCAACGTCCTGACTTTC. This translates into CASSIGTKAGANVLTF.

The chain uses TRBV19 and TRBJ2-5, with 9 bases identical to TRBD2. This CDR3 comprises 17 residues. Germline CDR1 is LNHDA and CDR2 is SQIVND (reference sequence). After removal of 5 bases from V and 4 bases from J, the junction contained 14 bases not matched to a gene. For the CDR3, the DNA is TGTGCCAGTAGTCCACCCCAGCGGGAGGTTTTGGCAGAGACCCAGTACTTC. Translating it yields CASSPPQREVLAETQYF.

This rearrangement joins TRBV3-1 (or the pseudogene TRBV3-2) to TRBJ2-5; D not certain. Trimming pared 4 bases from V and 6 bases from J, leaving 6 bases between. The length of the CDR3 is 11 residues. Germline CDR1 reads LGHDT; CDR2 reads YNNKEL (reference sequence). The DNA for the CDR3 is TGTGCCAGCAGCCGAGAAAAGACCCAGTACTTC. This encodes CASSREKTQYF.

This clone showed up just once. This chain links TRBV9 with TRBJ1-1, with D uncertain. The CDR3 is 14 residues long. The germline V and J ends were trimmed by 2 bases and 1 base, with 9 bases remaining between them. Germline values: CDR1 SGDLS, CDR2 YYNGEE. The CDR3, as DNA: TGTGCCAGCAGCGTCTATAGTAGGAACACTGAAGCTTTCTTT. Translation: CASSVYSRNTEAFF.

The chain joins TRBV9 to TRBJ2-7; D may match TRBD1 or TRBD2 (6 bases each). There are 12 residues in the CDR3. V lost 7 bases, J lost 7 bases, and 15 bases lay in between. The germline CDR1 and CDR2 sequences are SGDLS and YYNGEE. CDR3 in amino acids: CASGQRGREQYF. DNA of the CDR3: TGTGCCAGCGGCCAACGGGGGCGTGAGCAGTACTTC.

Here the CDR3 DNA reads TGTGCCAGCATTCCGGGACTATCCTTTGGTGAGCAGTTCTTC. Protein product: CASIPGLSFGEQFF. The chain joins TRBV25-1 to TRBJ2-1; 7 positions match TRBD2. Trimming removed 7 bases from V and 9 bases from J; junction bases left unmatched: 12. This CDR3 has 14 residues. The V gene's germline CDR1 is MGHDK and CDR2 SYGVNS.

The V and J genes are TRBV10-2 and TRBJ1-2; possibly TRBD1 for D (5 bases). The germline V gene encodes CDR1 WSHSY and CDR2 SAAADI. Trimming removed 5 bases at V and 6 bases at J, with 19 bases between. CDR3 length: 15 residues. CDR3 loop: CASSQPQIREDGYTF. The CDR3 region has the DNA TGCGCCAGCAGTCAACCCCAGATCAGGGAGGATGGCTACACCTTC.

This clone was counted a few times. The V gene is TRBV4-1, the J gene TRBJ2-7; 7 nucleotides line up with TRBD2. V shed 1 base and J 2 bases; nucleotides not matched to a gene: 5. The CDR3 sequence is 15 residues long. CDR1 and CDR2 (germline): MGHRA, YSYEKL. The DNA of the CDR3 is TGCGCCAGCAGCCAAGGGGCGGCGGGAGCCTACGAGCAGTACTTC. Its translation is CASSQGAAGAYEQYF.

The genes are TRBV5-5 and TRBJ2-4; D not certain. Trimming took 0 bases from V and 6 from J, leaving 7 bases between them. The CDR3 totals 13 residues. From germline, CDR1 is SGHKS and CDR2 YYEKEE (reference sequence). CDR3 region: CASSLGTGNIQYF. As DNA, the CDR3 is TGTGCCAGCAGCTTGGGCACCGGAAACATTCAGTACTTC.

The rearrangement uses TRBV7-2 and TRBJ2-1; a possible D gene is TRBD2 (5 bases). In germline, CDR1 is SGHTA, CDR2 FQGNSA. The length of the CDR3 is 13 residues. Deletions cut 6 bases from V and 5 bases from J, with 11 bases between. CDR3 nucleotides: TGTGCCAGCAGGTTACTAGGTAACAATGAGCAGTTCTTC. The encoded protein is CASRLLGNNEQFF.

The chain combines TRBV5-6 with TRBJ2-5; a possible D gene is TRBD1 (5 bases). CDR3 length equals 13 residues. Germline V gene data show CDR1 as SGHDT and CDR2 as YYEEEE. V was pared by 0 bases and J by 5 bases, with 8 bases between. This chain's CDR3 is CASSLEGRETQYF. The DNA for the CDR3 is TGTGCCAGCAGCTTGGAGGGGCGTGAGACCCAGTACTTC.

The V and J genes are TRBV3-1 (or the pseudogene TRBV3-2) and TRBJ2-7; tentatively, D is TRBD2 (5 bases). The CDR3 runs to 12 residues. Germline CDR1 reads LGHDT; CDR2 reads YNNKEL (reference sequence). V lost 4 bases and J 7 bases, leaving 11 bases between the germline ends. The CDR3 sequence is CASSPLRGEQYF. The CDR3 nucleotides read TGTGCCAGCAGCCCTCTGCGCGGGGAGCAGTACTTC.

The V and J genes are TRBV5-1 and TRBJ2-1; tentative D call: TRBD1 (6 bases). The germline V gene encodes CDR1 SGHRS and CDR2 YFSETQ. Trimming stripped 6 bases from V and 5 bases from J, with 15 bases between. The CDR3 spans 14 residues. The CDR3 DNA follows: TGCGCCAGCACCATCGGGACAAGTAACAATGAGCAGTTCTTC. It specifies CASTIGTSNNEQFF.

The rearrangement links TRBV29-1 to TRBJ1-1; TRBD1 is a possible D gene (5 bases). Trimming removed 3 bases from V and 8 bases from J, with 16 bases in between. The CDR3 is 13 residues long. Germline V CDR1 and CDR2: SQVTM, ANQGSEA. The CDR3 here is CSVDGAKTGEAFF. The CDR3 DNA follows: TGCAGCGTTGATGGGGCCAAGACGGGCGAAGCTTTCTTT.

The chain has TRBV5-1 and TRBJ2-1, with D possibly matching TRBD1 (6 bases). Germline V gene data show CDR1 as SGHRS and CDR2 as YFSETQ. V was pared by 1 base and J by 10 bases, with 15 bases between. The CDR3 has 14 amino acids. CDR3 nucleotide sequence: TGCGCCAGCAGCTTGACTACAGGGTTGGGGGAGCAGTTCTTC. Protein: CASSLTTGLGEQFF.

DNA for the CDR3: TGCAGCGTGGGGACAGGGTTCGGAAGGACCGGGGAGCTGTTTTTT. It encodes CSVGTGFGRTGELFF. This rearrangement joins TRBV29-1 to TRBJ2-2, with 9 bases that match TRBD1. V dropped 6 bases and J dropped 5; count of bases not matched to a gene: 10. Germline V gene data show CDR1 as SQVTM and CDR2 as ANQGSEA. CDR3 length: 15 residues.

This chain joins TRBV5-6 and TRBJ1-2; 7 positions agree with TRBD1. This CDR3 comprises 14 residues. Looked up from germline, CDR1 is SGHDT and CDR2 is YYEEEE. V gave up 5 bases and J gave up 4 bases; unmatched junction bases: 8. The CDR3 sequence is CASRSRGLGYGYTF. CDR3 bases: TGTGCCAGCAGGTCTAGGGGGCTGGGCTATGGCTACACCTTC. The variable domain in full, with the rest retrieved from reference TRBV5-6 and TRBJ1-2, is DAGVTQSPTHLIKTRGQQVTLRCSPKSGHDTVSWYQQALGQGPQFIFQYYEEEERQRGNFPDRFSGHQFPNYSSELNVNALLLGDSALYLCASRSRGLGYGYTFGSGTRLTVV.

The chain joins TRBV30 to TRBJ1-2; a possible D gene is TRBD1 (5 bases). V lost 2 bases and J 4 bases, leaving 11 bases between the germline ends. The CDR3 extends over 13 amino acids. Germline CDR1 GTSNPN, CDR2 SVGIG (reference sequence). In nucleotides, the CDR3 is TGTGCCTGGAGTCCCCGGGACGCCTATGGCTACACCTTC. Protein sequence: CAWSPRDAYGYTF. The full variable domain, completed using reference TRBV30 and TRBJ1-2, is SQTIHQWPATLVQPVGSPLSLECTVEGTSNPNLYWYRQAAGRGLQLLFYSVGIGQISSEVPQNLSASRPQDRQFILSSKKLLLSDSGFYLCAWSPRDAYGYTFGSGTRLTVV.

The CDR3 sequence is CASSDAPGRNEQFF. CDR3 DNA: TGCGCCAGCAGTGATGCCCCAGGGAGGAATGAGCAGTTCTTC. The chain employs TRBV10-1 and TRBJ2-1; D might be TRBD2 (6 bases). The V gene lost 3 bases and the J gene lost 7 bases, with 13 bases spanning the gap. This CDR3 is 14 amino acids long. CDR1 and CDR2 from the germline V gene are WNHNN and SYGVQD (reference sequence).

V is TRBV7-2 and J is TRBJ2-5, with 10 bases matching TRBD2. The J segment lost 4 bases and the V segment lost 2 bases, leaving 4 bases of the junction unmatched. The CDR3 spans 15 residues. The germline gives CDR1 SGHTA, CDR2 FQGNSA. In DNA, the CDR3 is TGTGCCAGCAGCTTAACTAGCGGGACCGGAGAGACCCAGTACTTC. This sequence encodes CASSLTSGTGETQYF.

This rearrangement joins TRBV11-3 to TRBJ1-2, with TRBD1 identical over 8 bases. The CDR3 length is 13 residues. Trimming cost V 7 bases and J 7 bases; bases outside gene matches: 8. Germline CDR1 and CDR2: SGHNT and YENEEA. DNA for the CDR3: TGTGCCAGCACCGCGACAGGGGATTGTGGCTACACCTTC. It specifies CASTATGDCGYTF.

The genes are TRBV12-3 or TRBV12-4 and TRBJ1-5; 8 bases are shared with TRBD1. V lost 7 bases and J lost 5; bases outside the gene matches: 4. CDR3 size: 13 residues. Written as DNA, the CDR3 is TGTGCCAGCACCGGACAGGGCTATCAGCCCCAGCATTTT. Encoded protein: CASTGQGYQPQHF.